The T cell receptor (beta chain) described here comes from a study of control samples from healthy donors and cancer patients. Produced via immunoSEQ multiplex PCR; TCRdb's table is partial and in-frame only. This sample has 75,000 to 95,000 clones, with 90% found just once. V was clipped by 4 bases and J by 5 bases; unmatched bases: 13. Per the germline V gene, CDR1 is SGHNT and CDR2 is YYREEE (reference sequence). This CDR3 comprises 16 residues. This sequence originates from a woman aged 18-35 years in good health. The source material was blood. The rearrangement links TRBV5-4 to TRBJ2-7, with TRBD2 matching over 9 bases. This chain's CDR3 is CASSPRAAGGPNEQYF. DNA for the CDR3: TGTGCCAGCAGCCCCCGAGCGGCGGGGGGGCCTAACGAGCAGTACTTC.